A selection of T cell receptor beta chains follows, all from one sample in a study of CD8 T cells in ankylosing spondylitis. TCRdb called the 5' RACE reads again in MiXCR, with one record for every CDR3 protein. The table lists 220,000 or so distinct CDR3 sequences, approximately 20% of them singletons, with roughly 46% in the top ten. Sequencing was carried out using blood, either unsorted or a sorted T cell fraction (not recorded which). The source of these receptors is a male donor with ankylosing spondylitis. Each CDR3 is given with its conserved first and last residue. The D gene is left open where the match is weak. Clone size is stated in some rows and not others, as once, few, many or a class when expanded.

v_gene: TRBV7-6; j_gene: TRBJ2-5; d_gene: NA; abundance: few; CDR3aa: CASSLEGGVLETQYF; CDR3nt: TGTGCCAGCAGCTTAGAAGGCGGGGTCTTAGAGACCCAGTACTTC
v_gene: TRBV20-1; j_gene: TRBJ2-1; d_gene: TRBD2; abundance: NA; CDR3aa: CRTSGRTHYNEQFF; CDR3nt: TGCAGGACTAGCGGGAGGACTCACTACAATGAGCAGTTCTTC
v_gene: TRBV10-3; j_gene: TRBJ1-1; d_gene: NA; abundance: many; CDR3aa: CAIAGDTNTEAFF; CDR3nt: TGTGCCATCGCGGGGGATACGAACACTGAAGCTTTCTTT
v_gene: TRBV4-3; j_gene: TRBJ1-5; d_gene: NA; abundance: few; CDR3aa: CASSQGRGAQPQHF; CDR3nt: TGCGCCAGCAGCCAAGGTCGGGGCGCTCAGCCCCAGCATTTT
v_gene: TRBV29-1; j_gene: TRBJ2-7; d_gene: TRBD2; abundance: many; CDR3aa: CSARTSDLYEQYF; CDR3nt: TGCAGCGCCCGGACTAGCGACCTGTACGAGCAGTACTTC
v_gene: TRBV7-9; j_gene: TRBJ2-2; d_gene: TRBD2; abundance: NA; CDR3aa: CASSTPGLAENTGELFF; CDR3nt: TGTGCCAGCAGCACTCCGGGACTAGCAGAGAACACCGGGGAGCTGTTTTTT
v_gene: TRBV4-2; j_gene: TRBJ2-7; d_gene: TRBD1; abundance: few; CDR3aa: CASSGHGTGNEQYF; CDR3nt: TGTGCCAGCAGCGGACATGGGACAGGGAACGAGCAGTACTTC
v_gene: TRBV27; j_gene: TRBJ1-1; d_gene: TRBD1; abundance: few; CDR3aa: CASNHRGLEDTEAFF; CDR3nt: TGTGCCAGCAATCACAGGGGGCTTGAGGACACTGAAGCTTTCTTT
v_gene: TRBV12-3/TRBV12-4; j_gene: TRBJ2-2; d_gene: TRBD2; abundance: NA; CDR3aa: CASSKTGLATNTGELFF; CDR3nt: TGTGCCAGCAGTAAAACGGGACTAGCTACGAACACCGGGGAGCTGTTTTTT
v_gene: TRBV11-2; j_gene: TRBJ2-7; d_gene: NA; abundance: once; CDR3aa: CASSYSRGEQYF; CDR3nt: TGTGCCAGCAGCTACTCCCGGGGCGAGCAGTACTTC
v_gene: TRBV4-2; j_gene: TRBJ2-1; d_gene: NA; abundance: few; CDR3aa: CASSQGDPSYNEQFF; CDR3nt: TGTGCCAGCAGCCAAGGGGACCCGTCCTACAATGAGCAGTTCTTC
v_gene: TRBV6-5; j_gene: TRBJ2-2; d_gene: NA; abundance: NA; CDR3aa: CASSYLGGESLFF; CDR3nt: TGTGCCAGCAGTTACCTCGGTGGGGAATCGCTGTTTTTT
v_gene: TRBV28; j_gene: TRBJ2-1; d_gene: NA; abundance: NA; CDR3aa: CASSSASSEWAYNEQFF; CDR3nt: TGTGCCAGCAGTTCGGCTAGTTCGGAGTGGGCCTACAATGAGCAGTTCTTC
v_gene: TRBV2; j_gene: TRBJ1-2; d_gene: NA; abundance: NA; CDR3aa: CASSAGTMGGYTF; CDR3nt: TGTGCCAGCAGTGCCGGGACTATGGGCGGCTACACCTTC
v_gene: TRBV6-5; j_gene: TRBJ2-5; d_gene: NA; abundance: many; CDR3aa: CASSYSNSRETQYF; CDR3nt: TGTGCCAGCAGTTACTCGAACAGCCGGGAGACCCAGTACTTC
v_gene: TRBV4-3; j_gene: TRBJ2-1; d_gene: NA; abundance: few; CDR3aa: CASSPDLRDNEQFF; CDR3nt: TGCGCCAGCAGCCCCGACCTCAGGGACAATGAGCAGTTCTTC
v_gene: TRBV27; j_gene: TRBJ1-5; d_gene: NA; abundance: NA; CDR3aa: CASCFSPWEPQHF; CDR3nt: TGTGCCAGCTGCTTTTCCCCCTGGGAGCCCCAGCATTTT